A single sample is the source of the 6 T cell receptor beta chains below, sequenced in a study of cytomegalovirus exposure and HLA in healthy donors. The primer mix had 60 Vbeta and 13 Jbeta primers. The table came from immunoSEQ multiplex PCR; TCRdb's copy has only in-frame clones and leaves some out. The sample lists 150,000 to 200,000 clones, roughly 80% occurring once. The sample taken for sequencing was PBMCs. These receptors came from a girl aged 2-10 years in good health and CMV-seropositive.

This clone came up a few times. The rearrangement links TRBV9 to TRBJ2-3; D is undetermined. The CDR3 is made up of 13 amino acids. The germline V and J ends were trimmed by 2 bases and 2 bases, with 6 bases remaining between them. Germline CDR1 and CDR2: SGDLS and YYNGEE. CDR3 DNA sequence: TGTGCCAGCAGCGTGTGGGCCACAGATACGCAGTATTTT. Its translation: CASSVWATDTQYF.

The chain employs TRBV7-9 and TRBJ2-1; 14 positions agree with TRBD2. The germline V gene has CDR1 SEHNR and CDR2 FQNEAQ (reference sequence). The CDR3 sequence is 17 residues long. V lost 4 bases, J lost 7 bases, and 9 bases stayed unmatched. DNA of the CDR3: TGTGCCAGCAGCTCAGGAAGACTAGCGGGAGGGAGGAATGAGCAGTTCTTC. Amino acid sequence: CASSSGRLAGGRNEQFF.

The V and J genes are TRBV6-1 and TRBJ2-5; 9 nucleotides match TRBD2. Germline CDR1 and CDR2: MNHNS and SASEGT. This CDR3 spans 18 amino acids. V was clipped by 4 bases and J by 5 bases; unmatched bases: 17. Written as DNA, the CDR3 is TGTGCCAGCAGTGCCGCCCGGGGACTAGCTGTTCGGTCGGAGACCCAGTACTTC. Translating gives CASSAARGLAVRSETQYF.

The chain links TRBV29-1 to TRBJ1-2; 8 bases line up with TRBD1. Losses at the gene ends were 6 bases for V and 2 bases for J; bases not matched to a gene: 5. CDR1 is SQVTM and CDR2 is ANQGSEA in the germline V gene. The CDR3 loop spans 13 amino acids. The CDR3 reads CSVRTGKNYGYTF. The CDR3 bases are TGCAGCGTCCGGACAGGGAAAAACTATGGCTACACCTTC.

CDR3 amino acids: CASSSGTGGQPQHF. CDR3 nucleotide sequence: TGCGCCAGCAGCTCCGGGACAGGGGGACAGCCCCAGCATTTT. The rearrangement uses TRBV5-1 and TRBJ1-5; 11 bases agree with TRBD1. This CDR3 spans 14 amino acids. The junction had 3 bases not matched to a gene; V was cut back by 3 bases and J by 7 bases. CDR1 SGHRS and CDR2 YFSETQ come from the germline V gene.

V and J are TRBV6-5 and TRBJ2-2; the match to TRBD1 covers 9 bases. The CDR3 runs 13 residues. Germline assignment: CDR1 MNHEY and CDR2 SVGAGI. J gave up 6 bases and V 5 bases, and 1 base lay outside the gene matches. The DNA for the CDR3 is TGTGCCAGCAGTGGACAGGGGTCCGGGGAGCTGTTTTTT. Amino acids: CASSGQGSGELFF.